This TCR beta chain emerged from a study of OX40 agonist ivuxolimab in advanced cancers. Method: immunoSEQ multiplex PCR; TCRdb's copy keeps in-frame clones and lacks some. The sample holds some 69,000 clones; over 75% are singletons and the top ten take roughly 0.54%. The clonotype originates from an adult with an advanced solid tumor such as melanoma, head and neck, liver or kidney cancer. This specimen consisted of CD4+ or CD8+ T cells sorted from blood, obtained in a trial of the OX40 agonist ivuxolimab.

For the CDR3, the DNA is TGTGCCAGCAGTCCCCGACTAGCGGGGTACTACGAGCAGTACTTC. Protein product: CASSPRLAGYYEQYF. This chain connects TRBV28 to TRBJ2-7, with 11 bases fitting TRBD2. V lost 5 bases to trimming and J lost 3 bases; unmatched junction nucleotides: 6. This CDR3 has 15 amino acids. Germline V gene data show CDR1 as MDHEN and CDR2 as SYDVKM.